The 11 T cell receptor beta chains below all came from one sample that was sequenced in a study of T and B cells in COVID-19 patients (dated by TCRdb to about 2020). TRB repertoires were amplified from approximately 250-500 ng of genomic DNA extracted from blood. Sequencing relied on an Illumina MiSeq. Multiplex PCR with BIOMED2 TRB-A/B primer pools was used to amplify TRB rearrangements. TCRdb cleaned the public reads at Q25 with fastp, built clones with MiXCR and kept in-frame beta chains. Each entry merges the rows of one CDR3 protein and shows their most common DNA and genes. Here the sample has about 4,600 distinct CDR3 sequences; around a fifth occur a single time. Under 3.5% of the sample is in the top ten clones. The sequenced sample consisted of blood. The receptors here all came from a human donor with active COVID-19.

This clonotype was seen more than once but under ten times. The gene calls are TRBV7-3 and TRBJ2-1; 10 bases agree with TRBD2. Germline values: CDR1 SGHTA, CDR2 FQGTGA. The CDR3 totals 15 residues. V gave up 1 base and J gave up 9 bases; unmatched junction bases: 6. This CDR3 is CASSLNLAGDGEQFF. DNA for the CDR3: TGTGCCAGCAGCTTAAACCTAGCGGGAGACGGTGAGCAGTTCTTC.

This rearrangement joins TRBV7-9 to TRBJ2-1; no reliable D call. The CDR3 is made up of 19 amino acids. The germline CDR1 and CDR2 sequences are SEHNR and FQNEAQ (reference sequence). Between the trimmed V and J ends, which lost 2 bases and 6 bases, there was a span of 26 bases. The CDR3 protein is CASSLSPERNTPRFNEQFF. CDR3 nucleotides: TGTGCCAGCAGCTTAAGTCCGGAACGGAACACCCCGCGTTTCAATGAGCAGTTCTTC.

In this sample, this clonotype is medium-sized. This chain connects TRBV19 to TRBJ1-1; 11 bases align to TRBD1. V lost 6 bases and J lost 10; bases outside the gene matches: 13. The length of the CDR3 is 15 residues. Germline V gene lookup returns CDR1 LNHDA and CDR2 SQIVND (reference sequence). CDR3: CASSPSLGQGARAFF. In nucleotides, the CDR3 is TGTGCCAGTAGCCCGTCCCTCGGACAGGGGGCGCGAGCTTTCTTT.

This clonotype rates as medium-sized. This chain joins TRBV6-6 and TRBJ1-2, with 7 bases that match TRBD1. Germline values: CDR1 MNHNY, CDR2 SVGAGI (reference sequence). The CDR3 is 15 amino acids. After removal of 0 bases from V and 3 bases from J, the junction contained 4 bases not matched to a gene. Here the CDR3 reads CASSYSDRRDYGYTF. The CDR3 nucleotides are TGTGCCAGCAGTTACTCGGACAGGAGGGACTATGGCTACACCTTC.

This clonotype was detected only a few times. The rearrangement uses TRBV20-1 and TRBJ2-7; possibly TRBD1 or TRBD2 for D (5 bases each). The germline V gene encodes CDR1 DFQATT and CDR2 SNEGSKA (reference sequence). The CDR3 has 14 amino acids. Trimming cost V 3 bases and J 0 bases, with 12 bases left between them. The CDR3 spells CSASRDRSSYEQYF. The CDR3 DNA reads as TGCAGTGCTAGTAGGGACCGAAGCTCCTACGAGCAGTACTTC.

This clonotype is termed medium-sized. V is TRBV27 and J is TRBJ2-7, with 10 bases lining up with TRBD1. Germline V CDR1 and CDR2: MNHEY, SMNVEV (reference sequence). The CDR3 covers 16 residues. V shed 6 bases and J 5 bases; nucleotides not matched to a gene: 13. CDR3 in amino acids: CASRTLTGQGSHEQYF. CDR3 DNA: TGTGCCAGCAGAACCCTTACGGGACAGGGGTCCCACGAGCAGTACTTC.

By share of the sample, this clonotype is medium-sized. The rearrangement joins TRBV19 to TRBJ1-5; tentatively, D is TRBD1 (5 bases). The CDR3 covers 11 residues. Germline V CDR1 and CDR2: LNHDA, SQIVND (reference sequence). Between the trimmed V and J ends, which lost 6 bases and 5 bases, there was a span of 5 bases. The CDR3 here is CASRGDQPQHF. The CDR3 bases are TGTGCCAGTAGAGGGGATCAGCCCCAGCATTTT.

The chain joins TRBV19 to TRBJ2-5; maybe TRBD1 (6 bases). With 4 bases removed from V and 5 bases from J, the gap between germline ends came to 14 bases. The CDR3 contains 14 residues. Per germline, CDR1 LNHDA and CDR2 SQIVND (reference sequence). CDR3 DNA: TGTGCCAGTAGTAAGGGCAGGGGCAAGGAGACCCAGTACTTC. It translates to CASSKGRGKETQYF.

By share, this clonotype counts as medium-sized. The rearrangement links TRBV30 to TRBJ1-3, with 7 bases fitting TRBD1. Germline CDR1 reads GTSNPN; CDR2 reads SVGIG (reference sequence). The CDR3 has 15 amino acids. With V trimmed by 2 bases and J by 0 bases, 4 bases remained unmatched. CDR3 loop: CAWSRDSGSGNTIYF. In nucleotides, the CDR3 is TGTGCCTGGAGTCGGGACAGCGGCTCTGGAAACACCATATATTTT. Combining the CDR3 with reference TRBV30 and TRBJ1-3 gives the whole variable domain SQTIHQWPATLVQPVGSPLSLECTVEGTSNPNLYWYRQAAGRGLQLLFYSVGIGQISSEVPQNLSASRPQDRQFILSSKKLLLSDSGFYLCAWSRDSGSGNTIYFGEGSWLTVV.

This clonotype is large (0.1 to 1%) within its sample. The gene calls are TRBV19 and TRBJ2-2, with TRBD1 identical over 9 bases. The CDR3 extends over 15 amino acids. Looked up from germline, CDR1 is LNHDA and CDR2 is SQIVND (reference sequence). V lost 6 bases to trimming and J lost 6 bases; unmatched junction nucleotides: 8. CDR3: CASRGLGQGAGELFF. For the CDR3, the DNA is TGTGCCAGTAGGGGGTTGGGACAGGGCGCCGGGGAGCTGTTTTTT.

The chain links TRBV7-2 to TRBJ1-1; D might be TRBD1 (6 bases). The germline gives CDR1 SGHTA, CDR2 FQGNSA. The CDR3 extends over 19 amino acids. V was cut by 1 base and J by 3 bases, with 24 bases left in between. This CDR3 is CASSLGLGGRGHLDTEAFF. The CDR3 DNA reads as TGTGCCAGCAGCTTAGGATTAGGCGGCAGGGGCCACCTGGACACTGAAGCTTTCTTT.